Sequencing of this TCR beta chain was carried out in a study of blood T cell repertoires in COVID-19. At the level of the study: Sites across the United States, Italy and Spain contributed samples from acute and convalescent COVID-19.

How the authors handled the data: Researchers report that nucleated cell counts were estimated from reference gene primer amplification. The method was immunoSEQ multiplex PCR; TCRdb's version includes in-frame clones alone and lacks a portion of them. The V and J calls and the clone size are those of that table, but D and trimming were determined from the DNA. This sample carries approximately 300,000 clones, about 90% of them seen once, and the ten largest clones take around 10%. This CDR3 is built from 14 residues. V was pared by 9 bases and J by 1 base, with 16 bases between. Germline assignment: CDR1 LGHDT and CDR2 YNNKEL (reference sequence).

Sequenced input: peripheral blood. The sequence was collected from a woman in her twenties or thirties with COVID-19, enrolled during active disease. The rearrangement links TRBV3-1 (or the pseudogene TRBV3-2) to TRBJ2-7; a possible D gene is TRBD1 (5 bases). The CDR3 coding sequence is TGTGCCAGTACTTTTCGGGCAGGGTCCTACGAGCAGTACTTC. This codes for CASTFRAGSYEQYF.